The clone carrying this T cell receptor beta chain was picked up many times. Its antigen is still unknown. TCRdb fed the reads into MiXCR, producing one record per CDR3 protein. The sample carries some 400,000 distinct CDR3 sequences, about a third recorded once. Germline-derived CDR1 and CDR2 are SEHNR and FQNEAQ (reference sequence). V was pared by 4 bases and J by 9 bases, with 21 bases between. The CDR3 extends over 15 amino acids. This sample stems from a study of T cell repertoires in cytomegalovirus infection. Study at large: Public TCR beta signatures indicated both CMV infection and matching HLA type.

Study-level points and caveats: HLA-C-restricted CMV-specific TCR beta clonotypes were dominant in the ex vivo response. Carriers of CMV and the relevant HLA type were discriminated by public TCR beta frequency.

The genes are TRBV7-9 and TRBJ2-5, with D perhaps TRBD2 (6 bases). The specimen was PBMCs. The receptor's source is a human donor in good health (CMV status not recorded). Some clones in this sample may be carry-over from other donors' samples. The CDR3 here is CASSWELPQTGAQYF. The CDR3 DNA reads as TGTGCCAGCAGCTGGGAACTCCCCCAAACGGGGGCCCAGTACTTC.